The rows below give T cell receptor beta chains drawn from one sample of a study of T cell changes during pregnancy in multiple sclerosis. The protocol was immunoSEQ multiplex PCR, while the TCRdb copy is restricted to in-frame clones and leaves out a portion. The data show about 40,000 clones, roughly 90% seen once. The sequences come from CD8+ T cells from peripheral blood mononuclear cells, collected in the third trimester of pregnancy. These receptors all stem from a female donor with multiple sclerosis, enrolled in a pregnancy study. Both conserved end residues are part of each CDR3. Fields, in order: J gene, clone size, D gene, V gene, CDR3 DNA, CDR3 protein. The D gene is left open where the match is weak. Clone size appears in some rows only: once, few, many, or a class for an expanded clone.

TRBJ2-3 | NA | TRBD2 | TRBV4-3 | TGCGCCAGCAGCCGGGTACTAGCGGGAGTTTCAGATACGCAGTATTTT | CASSRVLAGVSDTQYF
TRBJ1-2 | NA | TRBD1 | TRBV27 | TGTGCCAGCAGAAAGGGGACAGGCGGAATGATTTATGGCTACACCTTC | CASRKGTGGMIYGYTF
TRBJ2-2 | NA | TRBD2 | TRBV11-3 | TGTGCCAGCAGCTTTACTAGCGGGAATAGGATCGGGGAGCTGTTTTTT | CASSFTSGNRIGELFF
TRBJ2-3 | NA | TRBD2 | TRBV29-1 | TGCAGCGTTTCGACTAGCGGGAGTCCCTCCCCCACAGATACGCAGTATTTT | CSVSTSGSPSPTDTQYF
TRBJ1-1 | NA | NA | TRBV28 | TGTGCCAGCACCGATTGGAGAGCTGAAGCTTTCTTT | CASTDWRAEAFF
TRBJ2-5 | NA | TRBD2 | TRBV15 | TGTGCCACCAGCCCCTTCAATGGACTAGCGGCCGATCAAGAGGCCCAGTACTTC | CATSPFNGLAADQEAQYF
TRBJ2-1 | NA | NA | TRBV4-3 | TGCGCCAGCAGCCAAGATCTTACGGGGAGCTCCTACAATGAGCAGTTCTTC | CASSQDLTGSSYNEQFF
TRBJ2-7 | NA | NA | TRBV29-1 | TGCAGCGTTGAAGCCGCAGGACAGCCCTACGAGCAGTACTTC | CSVEAAGQPYEQYF
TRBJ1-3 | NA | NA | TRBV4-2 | TGTGCCAGCAGCCGCGTGGACAGAGATGGCTCTGGAAACACCATATATTTT | CASSRVDRDGSGNTIYF
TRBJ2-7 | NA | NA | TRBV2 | TGTGCCAGCAGTTCCGGGACTTCCTACGAGCAGTACTTC | CASSSGTSYEQYF
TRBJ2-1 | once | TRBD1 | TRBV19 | TGTGCCAGTAGTCTTAAAGACAGGGGGCTTTACAATGAGCAGTTCTTC | CASSLKDRGLYNEQFF
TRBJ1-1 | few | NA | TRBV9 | TGTGCCAGCAGCGTAGGGGGGGAGACTGAAGCTTTCTTT | CASSVGGETEAFF
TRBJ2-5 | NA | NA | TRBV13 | TGTGCCAGCAGCTCGGAGGGCCGAAAGACCCAGTACTTC | CASSSEGRKTQYF
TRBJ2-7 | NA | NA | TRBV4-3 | TGCGCCAGCAGCCAAGGTGACAACTACGAGCAGTACTTC | CASSQGDNYEQYF